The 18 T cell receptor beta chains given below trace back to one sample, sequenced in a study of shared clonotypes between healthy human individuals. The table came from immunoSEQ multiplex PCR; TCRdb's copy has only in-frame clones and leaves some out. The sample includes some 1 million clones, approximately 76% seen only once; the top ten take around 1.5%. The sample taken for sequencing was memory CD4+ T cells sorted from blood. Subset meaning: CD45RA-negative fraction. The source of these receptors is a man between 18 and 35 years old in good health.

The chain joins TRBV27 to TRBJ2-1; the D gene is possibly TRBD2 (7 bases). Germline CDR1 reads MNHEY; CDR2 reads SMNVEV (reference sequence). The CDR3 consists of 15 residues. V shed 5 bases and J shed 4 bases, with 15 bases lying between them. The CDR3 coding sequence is TGTGCCAGCAGTGCAAATAGGGGGGGATACAATGAGCAGTTCTTC. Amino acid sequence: CASSANRGGYNEQFF.

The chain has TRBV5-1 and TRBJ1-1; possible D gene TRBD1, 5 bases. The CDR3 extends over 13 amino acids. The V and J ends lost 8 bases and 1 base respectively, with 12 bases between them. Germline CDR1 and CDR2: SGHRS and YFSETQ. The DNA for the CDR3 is TGCGCCAGTACATGGGGCTCGAACACTGAAGCTTTCTTT. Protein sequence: CASTWGSNTEAFF.

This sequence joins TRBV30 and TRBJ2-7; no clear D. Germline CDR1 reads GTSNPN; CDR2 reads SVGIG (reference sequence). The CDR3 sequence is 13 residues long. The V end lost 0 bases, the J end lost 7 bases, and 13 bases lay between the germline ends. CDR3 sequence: CAWSVAFDGEQYF. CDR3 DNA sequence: TGTGCCTGGAGTGTAGCGTTCGATGGAGAGCAGTACTTC.

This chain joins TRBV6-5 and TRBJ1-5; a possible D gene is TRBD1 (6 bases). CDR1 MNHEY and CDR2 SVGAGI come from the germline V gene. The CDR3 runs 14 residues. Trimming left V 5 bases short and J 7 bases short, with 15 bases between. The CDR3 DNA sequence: TGTGCCAGCAGTCCAGGGTCGACAGGACAGCCCCAGCATTTT. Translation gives CASSPGSTGQPQHF.

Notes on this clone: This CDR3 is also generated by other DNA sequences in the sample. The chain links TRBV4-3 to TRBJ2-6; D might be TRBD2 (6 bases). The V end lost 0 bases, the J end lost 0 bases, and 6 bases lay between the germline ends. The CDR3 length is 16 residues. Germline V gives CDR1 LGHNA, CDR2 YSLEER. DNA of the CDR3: TGCGCCAGCAGCCAAGAAGCGGGCTCTGGGGCCAACGTCCTGACTTTC. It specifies CASSQEAGSGANVLTF.

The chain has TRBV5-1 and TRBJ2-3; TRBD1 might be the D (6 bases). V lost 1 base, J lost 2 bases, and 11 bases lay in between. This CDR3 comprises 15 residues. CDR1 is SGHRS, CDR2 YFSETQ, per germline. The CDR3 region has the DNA TGCGCCAGCAGCTTGACAGGGTCTAACACAGATACGCAGTATTTT. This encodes CASSLTGSNTDTQYF.

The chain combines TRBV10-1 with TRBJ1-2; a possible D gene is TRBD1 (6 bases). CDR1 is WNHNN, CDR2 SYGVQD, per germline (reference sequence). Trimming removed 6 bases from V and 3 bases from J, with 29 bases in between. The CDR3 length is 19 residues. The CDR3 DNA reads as TGCGCCAGCAGGGAAGGTTCGGGCGGCGGCAGGGGCTACTACTATGGCTACACCTTC. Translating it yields CASREGSGGGRGYYYGYTF.

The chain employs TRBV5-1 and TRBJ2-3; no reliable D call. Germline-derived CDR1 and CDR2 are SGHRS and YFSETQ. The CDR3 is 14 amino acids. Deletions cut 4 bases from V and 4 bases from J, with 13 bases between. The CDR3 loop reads CASSPSSGADTQYF. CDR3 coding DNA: TGCGCCAGCAGCCCCTCCTCAGGCGCAGATACGCAGTATTTT. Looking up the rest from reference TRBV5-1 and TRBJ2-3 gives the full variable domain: KAGVTQTPRYLIKTRGQQVTLSCSPISGHRSVSWYQQTPGQGLQFLFEYFSETQRNKGNFPGRFSGRQFSNSRSEMNVSTLELGDSALYLCASSPSSGADTQYFGPGTRLTVL.

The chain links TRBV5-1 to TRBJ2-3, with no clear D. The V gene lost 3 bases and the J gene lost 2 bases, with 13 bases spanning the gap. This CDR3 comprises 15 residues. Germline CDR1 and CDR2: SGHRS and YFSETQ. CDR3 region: CASSSHGPNTDTQYF. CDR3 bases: TGCGCCAGCAGCTCGCACGGTCCCAACACAGATACGCAGTATTTT.

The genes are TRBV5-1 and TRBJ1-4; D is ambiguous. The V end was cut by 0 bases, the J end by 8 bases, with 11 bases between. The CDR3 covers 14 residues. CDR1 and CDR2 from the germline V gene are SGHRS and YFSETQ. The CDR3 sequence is CASSLAPVGEKLFF. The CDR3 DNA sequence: TGCGCCAGCAGCTTGGCCCCGGTGGGCGAAAAACTGTTTTTT.

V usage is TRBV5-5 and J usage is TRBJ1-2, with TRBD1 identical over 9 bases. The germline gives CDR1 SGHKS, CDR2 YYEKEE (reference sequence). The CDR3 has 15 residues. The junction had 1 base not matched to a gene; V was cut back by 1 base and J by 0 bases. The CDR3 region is CASSLWDRANYGYTF. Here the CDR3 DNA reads TGTGCCAGCAGCTTGTGGGACAGGGCTAACTATGGCTACACCTTC.

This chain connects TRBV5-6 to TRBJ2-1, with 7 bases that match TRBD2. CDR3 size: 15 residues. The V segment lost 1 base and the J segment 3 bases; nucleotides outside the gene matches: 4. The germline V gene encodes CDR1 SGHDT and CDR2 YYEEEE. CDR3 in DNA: TGTGCCAGCAGCTTGTACAGCGGGAACTACAATGAGCAGTTCTTC. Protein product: CASSLYSGNYNEQFF.

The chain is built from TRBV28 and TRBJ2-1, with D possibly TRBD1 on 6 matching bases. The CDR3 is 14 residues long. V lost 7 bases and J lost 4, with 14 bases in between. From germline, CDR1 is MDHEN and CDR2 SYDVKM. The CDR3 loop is CASTPPGDYNEQFF. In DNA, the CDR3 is TGTGCCAGCACCCCTCCAGGGGATTACAATGAGCAGTTCTTC.

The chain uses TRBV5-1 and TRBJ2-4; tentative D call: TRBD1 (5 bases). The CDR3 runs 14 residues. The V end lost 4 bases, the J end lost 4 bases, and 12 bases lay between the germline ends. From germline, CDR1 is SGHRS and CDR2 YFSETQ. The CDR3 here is CASSKDINKNIQYF. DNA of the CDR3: TGCGCCAGCAGCAAGGACATAAATAAAAACATTCAGTACTTC.

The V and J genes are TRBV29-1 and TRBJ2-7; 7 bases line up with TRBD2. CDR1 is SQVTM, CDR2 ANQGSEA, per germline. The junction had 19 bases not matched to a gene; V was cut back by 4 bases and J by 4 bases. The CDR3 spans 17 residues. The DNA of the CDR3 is TGCAGCGTTGTGGCCGGCGGGAGAGGGAGTTGGTTGTACGAGCAGTACTTC. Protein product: CSVVAGGRGSWLYEQYF.

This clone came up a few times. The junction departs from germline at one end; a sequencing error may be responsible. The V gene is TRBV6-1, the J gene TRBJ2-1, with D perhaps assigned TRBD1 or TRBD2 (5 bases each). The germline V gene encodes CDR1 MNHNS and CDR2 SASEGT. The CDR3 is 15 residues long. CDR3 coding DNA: TGTGCCATCAGTGAGGGGCAGGGAGTTAGAGATGAGCAGTTCTTC. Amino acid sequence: CAISEGQGVRDEQFF.

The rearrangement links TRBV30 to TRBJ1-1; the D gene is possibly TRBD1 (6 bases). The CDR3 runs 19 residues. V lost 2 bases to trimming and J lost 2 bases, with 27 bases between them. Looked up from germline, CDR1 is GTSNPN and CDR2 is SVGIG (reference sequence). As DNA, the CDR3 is TGTGCCTGGAGTCGACGCGGAAGGTTTTCCGGGACACTTAACACTGAAGCTTTCTTT. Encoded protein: CAWSRRGRFSGTLNTEAFF.

The DNA for the CDR3 is TGTGCCAGCAGTACAGGGTTTGGCACAGATACGCAGTATTTT. This encodes CASSTGFGTDTQYF. This sequence joins TRBV5-8 and TRBJ2-3, with TRBD1 as a possible D gene (6 bases). Trimming cost V 5 bases and J 1 base, with 11 bases left between them. This CDR3 has 14 amino acids. CDR1 is SGHTS, CDR2 YDEGEE, per germline.